These T cell receptor beta chains were read from a single sample in a study of blood T cell repertoires in COVID-19. Libraries were prepared by immunoSEQ multiplex PCR; TCRdb keeps only in-frame clonotypes and omits some of them. The data contain over 40,000 clones, around 88% of them singletons. The sample was peripheral blood. Receptors originate from a human donor in a cohort sampled during active COVID-19. CDR3s include the opening cysteine and the closing phenylalanine or tryptophan. Size values are once, few and many counts, or a class for expanded clones, and some rows have none.

v_call clone_size cdr3_aa
TRBV5-8 . CASSLRRSSGDEQFF
TRBV2 . CASSELRGRGRDEQFF
TRBV19 once CASSTRLGQGRDEQFF
TRBV7-9 . CASSPASGVNTDTQYF
TRBV7-3 . CASSSGQGVNTEAFF
TRBV7-2 . CASSLARGVPTLHF
TRBV6-1 . CASSEALRIRGLVGEKLFF
TRBV9 . CASSVEGLSYNEQFF
TRBV30 . CAWSEGAGQPQHF
TRBV6-5 once CASTAGRKGAETQYF
TRBV30 . CAWSRGRTNEKLFF
TRBV4-3 . CASSQGTGGDYGYTF
TRBV6-6 . CASSSLLAGSYNEQFF
TRBV7-3 . CASSPGTGHEQYF
TRBV24-1 . CATSDRDRPYGYTF
TRBV6-1 . CASSEDPGAGNEQFF
TRBV27 . CASSNRGSGGNTIYF
TRBV4-1 . CASSQEHFGQGDFNTEAFF
TRBV3-1/TRBV3-2 . CASSQGGTGGVSPLHF
TRBV7-9 . CASSGGVAGPTDTQYF
TRBV7-3 . CASSSSAGGQETQYF
TRBV3-1/TRBV3-2 . CASSQGRAQQYF
TRBV5-1 . CASSFRTGMGSPLHF
TRBV2 . CASRWERQGTSPLHF
TRBV4-3 . CASSHGRHNEQFF
TRBV5-6 . CASSLVGGNQPQHF
TRBV10-3 . CAISEGLAPPEQYF
TRBV7-2 . CASSSYRDSPLHF
TRBV18 . CASSPQGQGTMNTEAFF
TRBV25-1 . CASSDPFRDSTDTQYF
TRBV5-1 . CASSGGGQGGTGANVLTF
TRBV4-3 . CASSQDESQRNTEAFF
TRBV5-1 . CASSLGLAGARYEQYF
TRBV5-8 . CASSLAVSVGGVAWSYEQYF
TRBV27 . CASSLLGTKKDTQYF
TRBV7-9 few CASSRDSSGANVLTF
TRBV11-1 . CASSLAGTGPYEQYF
TRBV7-3 . CASSLSPGLGTGELFF
TRBV3-1/TRBV3-2 . CASSQGGAELFF
TRBV6-5 . CASKREDTEAFF
TRBV3-1/TRBV3-2 . CASSPGLVRGTDTQYF
TRBV5-5 . CASSLRGQVSTGELFF